These 20 T cell receptor beta chains came from one sample sequenced in a study of shared clonotypes between healthy human individuals. The repertoire was sequenced with immunoSEQ multiplex PCR; TCRdb's copy has only in-frame clones and lacks some. The repertoire holds about 2 million clones, with 85% to 95% as singletons. Source material: naive CD4+ T cells sorted from blood. Subset indicated: CD45RA+ positively selected. The receptor set was obtained from a man younger than 35 in good health.

The CDR3 is CASSVGGQGQGDTQYF. The CDR3 DNA sequence: TGTGCCAGCAGCGTAGGTGGACAGGGTCAGGGAGATACGCAGTATTTT. The chain recombines TRBV9 with TRBJ2-3, with TRBD1 matching 8 bases. CDR3 length: 16 residues. With 0 bases clipped from V and 5 bases from J, the junction kept 8 bases outside the gene matches. Germline-derived CDR1 and CDR2 are SGDLS and YYNGEE.

The gene calls are TRBV9 and TRBJ1-4; a possible D gene is TRBD1 (5 bases). CDR3 length equals 14 residues. Germline assignment: CDR1 SGDLS and CDR2 YYNGEE. V was clipped by 0 bases and J by 6 bases, with 9 bases between them. CDR3 sequence reads: CASSVGGAYEKLFF. The CDR3 coding sequence is TGTGCCAGCAGCGTAGGGGGCGCGTATGAAAAACTGTTTTTT.

The chain joins TRBV11-2 to TRBJ2-2; no firm D call. This CDR3 contains 13 residues. Trimming pared 1 base from V and 7 bases from J, leaving 7 bases between. CDR1 and CDR2 (germline): SGHAT, FQNNGV. CDR3 bases: TGTGCCAGCAGCTTAGCACTGGGCGGGGAGCTGTTTTTT. It encodes CASSLALGGELFF. The full variable domain, with the rest looked up from reference TRBV11-2 and TRBJ2-2, is EAGVAQSPRYKIIEKRQSVAFWCNPISGHATLYWYQQILGQGPKLLIQFQNNGVVDDSQLPKDRFSAERLKGVDSTLKIQPAKLEDSAVYLCASSLALGGELFFGEGSRLTVL.

The chain has TRBV7-2 and TRBJ1-1; D remains unclear. In germline, CDR1 is SGHTA, CDR2 FQGNSA. The V end was cut by 3 bases, the J end by 3 bases, with 11 bases between. There are 14 residues in the CDR3. For the CDR3, the DNA is TGTGCCAGCAGCTTCATACCCGGGGACACTGAAGCTTTCTTT. Translating it yields CASSFIPGDTEAFF.

Comment on this clone: The identical CDR3 is also encoded by other nucleotide sequences in the sample. The chain has TRBV2 and TRBJ2-5; no definite D call. Trimming took 6 bases from V and 5 from J, leaving 7 bases between them. The CDR3 has 11 amino acids. The germline V gene has CDR1 SNHLY and CDR2 FYNNEI. Here the CDR3 reads CASRSWETQYF. DNA of the CDR3: TGTGCCAGCAGATCTTGGGAGACCCAGTACTTC.

This chain connects TRBV5-4 to TRBJ2-5; tentatively, D is TRBD2 (6 bases). Germline values: CDR1 SGHNT, CDR2 YYREEE (reference sequence). The CDR3 covers 15 residues. The germline V and J ends were trimmed by 4 bases and 0 bases, with 13 bases remaining between them. CDR3 sequence: CASSPPGAYQETQYF. CDR3 nucleotide sequence: TGTGCCAGCAGCCCTCCGGGAGCGTACCAAGAGACCCAGTACTTC.

This clone is a singleton in its sample. V usage is TRBV29-1 and J usage is TRBJ2-5; the match to TRBD1 covers 7 bases. Germline CDR1 reads SQVTM; CDR2 reads ANQGSEA. The V gene end was trimmed by 6 bases and the J gene end by 4 bases; junction bases not matched to a gene: 14. This CDR3 has 15 amino acids. The CDR3 region is CSVQRSGQPGETQYF. Written as DNA, the CDR3 is TGCAGCGTCCAGAGGTCGGGACAGCCCGGAGAGACCCAGTACTTC.

The V call is TRBV18, the J call TRBJ2-7; 11 bases are shared with TRBD2. Germline V CDR1 and CDR2: KGHSH, LQKENI. Trimming cost V 5 bases and J 2 bases; bases outside gene matches: 5. This CDR3 is 15 amino acids long. The CDR3 region has the DNA TGTGCCAGCTCATCGGCTAGCGGGGGGACCTACGAGCAGTACTTC. Residues: CASSSASGGTYEQYF.

The V and J genes are TRBV6-5 and TRBJ2-1, with TRBD2 matching 9 bases. The germline V gene encodes CDR1 MNHEY and CDR2 SVGAGI. V lost 8 bases, J lost 8 bases, and 4 bases stayed unmatched. The CDR3 covers 12 residues. This CDR3 reads CASRGTSYEQFF. In DNA, the CDR3 is TGTGCCAGCCGAGGGACTAGCTATGAGCAGTTCTTC.

V usage is TRBV7-9 and J usage is TRBJ1-1; TRBD1 is a possible D gene (5 bases). Trimming pared 5 bases from V and 0 bases from J, leaving 7 bases between. The germline V gene has CDR1 SEHNR and CDR2 FQNEAQ (reference sequence). CDR3 length: 13 amino acids. The CDR3 bases are TGTGCCAGCAGCCGGGACTTGAACACTGAAGCTTTCTTT. As protein: CASSRDLNTEAFF.

V gene TRBV11-2 combines with J gene TRBJ1-2, with 9 bases matching TRBD1. V trimming: 6 bases; J trimming: 8 bases; junction bases outside the gene matches: 4. The CDR3 consists of 12 residues. Looked up from germline, CDR1 is SGHAT and CDR2 is FQNNGV. Here the CDR3 DNA reads TGTGCCAGCAGTTTCGGACAGGGGGGCTACACCTTC. This sequence encodes CASSFGQGGYTF.

With regard to this clone: One end of the junction does not line up with germline, which may come from a read error. The V gene is TRBV25-1, the J gene TRBJ2-1; TRBD1 matches 8 bases. CDR3 length: 11 amino acids. CDR1 is MGHDK and CDR2 is SYGVNS in the germline V gene. In DNA form, the CDR3 reads TGTGCCAGCAGTGCCGACAGGGGTCTGCTCTTC. Protein sequence: CASSADRGLLF.

V is TRBV4-1 and J is TRBJ1-4, with D uncertain. V was clipped by 0 bases and J by 5 bases, with 10 bases between them. Germline CDR1 is MGHRA and CDR2 is YSYEKL. This CDR3 region has 15 residues. In DNA, the CDR3 is TGCGCCAGCAGCCAAGACTTATCGGGGAATGAAAAACTGTTTTTT. This gives the protein CASSQDLSGNEKLFF.

This chain connects TRBV7-3 to TRBJ2-5; 8 bases match TRBD2. This CDR3 comprises 15 residues. With V trimmed by 4 bases and J by 5 bases, 9 bases remained unmatched. CDR1 and CDR2 (germline): SGHTA, FQGTGA. This CDR3 reads CASSSSGGLDETQYF. The CDR3 DNA reads as TGTGCCAGCAGCTCGAGCGGGGGTTTAGATGAGACCCAGTACTTC.

J is TRBJ1-4 and V is TRBV10-3; D gene ambiguous. This CDR3 has 15 amino acids. V lost 4 bases and J lost 4, with 13 bases in between. Germline V CDR1 and CDR2: ENHRY, SYGVKD. CDR3 bases: TGTGCCATCAGTGGAGGGCCGGGCGTTAATGAAAAACTGTTTTTT. The encoded protein is CAISGGPGVNEKLFF.

In its sample, this clone was seen a few times. The genes are TRBV15 and TRBJ1-2, with 8 bases fitting TRBD1. The germline V gene encodes CDR1 LNHNV and CDR2 YYDKDF (reference sequence). V lost 3 bases and J lost 3; bases outside the gene matches: 3. This CDR3 region has 14 residues. CDR3 in amino acids: CATSSRGQDYGYTF. CDR3 DNA sequence: TGTGCCACCAGCAGCAGGGGGCAAGACTATGGCTACACCTTC. Variable domain in full (rest from reference TRBV15 and TRBJ1-2): DAMVIQNPRYQVTQFGKPVTLSCSQTLNHNVMYWYQQKSSQAPKLLFHYYDKDFNNEADTPDNFQSRRPNTSFCFLDIRSPGLGDTAMYLCATSSRGQDYGYTFGSGTRLTVV.

The V call is TRBV27, the J call TRBJ2-4, with 9 bases identical to TRBD2. The V segment lost 2 bases and the J segment 3 bases; nucleotides outside the gene matches: 11. The CDR3 runs 18 residues. Germline CDR1 reads MNHEY; CDR2 reads SMNVEV (reference sequence). CDR3 DNA sequence: TGTGCCAGCAGTTTAGTTGCGGGAGGGCGTTTCGGCAAAAACATTCAGTACTTC. Its protein is CASSLVAGGRFGKNIQYF.

The chain couples TRBV5-1 to TRBJ2-1; TRBD2 agrees at 8 bases. This CDR3 spans 13 amino acids. V was pared by 4 bases and J by 15 bases, with 12 bases of the junction left unmatched. Germline lookup yields CDR1 SGHRS and CDR2 YFSETQ. CDR3: CASSPSGLVQWFF. CDR3 nucleotide sequence: TGCGCCAGCAGCCCCTCGGGACTAGTACAGTGGTTCTTC.

This clone has just one count. V usage is TRBV30 and J usage is TRBJ2-2, with 7 nucleotides matching TRBD2. CDR3 size: 15 residues. CDR1 and CDR2 (germline): GTSNPN, SVGIG (reference sequence). J lost 4 bases, V lost 2 bases, and 7 bases had no gene match. The CDR3 DNA reads as TGTGCCTGGAGTTGGGGTCTAGCGGTCACCGGGGAGCTGTTTTTT. Its protein is CAWSWGLAVTGELFF. The whole variable domain, filled in from reference TRBV30 and TRBJ2-2, reads SQTIHQWPATLVQPVGSPLSLECTVEGTSNPNLYWYRQAAGRGLQLLFYSVGIGQISSEVPQNLSASRPQDRQFILSSKKLLLSDSGFYLCAWSWGLAVTGELFFGEGSRLTVL.

The chain is built from TRBV6-1 and TRBJ2-2; a possible D gene is TRBD1 (5 bases). The CDR3 is 16 amino acids. V was trimmed by 2 bases and J by 3 bases, leaving 13 bases between them. Germline V CDR1 and CDR2: MNHNS, SASEGT. CDR3 region: CASSEMIGVYTGELFF. CDR3 sequence (DNA): TGTGCCAGCAGTGAAATGATAGGGGTCTACACCGGGGAGCTGTTTTTT.